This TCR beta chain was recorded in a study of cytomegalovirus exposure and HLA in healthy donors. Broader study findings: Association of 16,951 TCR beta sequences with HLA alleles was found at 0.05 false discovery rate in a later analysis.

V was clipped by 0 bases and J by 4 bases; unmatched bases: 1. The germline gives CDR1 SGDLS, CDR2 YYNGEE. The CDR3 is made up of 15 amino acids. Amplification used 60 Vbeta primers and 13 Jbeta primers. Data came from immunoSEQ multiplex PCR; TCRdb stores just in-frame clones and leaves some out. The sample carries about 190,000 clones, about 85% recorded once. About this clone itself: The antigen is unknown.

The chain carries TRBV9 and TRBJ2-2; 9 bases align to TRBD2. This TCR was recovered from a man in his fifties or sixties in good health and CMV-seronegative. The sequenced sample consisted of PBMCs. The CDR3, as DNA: TGTGCCAGCAGCGTAGGGACTAGCGCCACCGGGGAGCTGTTTTTT. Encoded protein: CASSVGTSATGELFF.